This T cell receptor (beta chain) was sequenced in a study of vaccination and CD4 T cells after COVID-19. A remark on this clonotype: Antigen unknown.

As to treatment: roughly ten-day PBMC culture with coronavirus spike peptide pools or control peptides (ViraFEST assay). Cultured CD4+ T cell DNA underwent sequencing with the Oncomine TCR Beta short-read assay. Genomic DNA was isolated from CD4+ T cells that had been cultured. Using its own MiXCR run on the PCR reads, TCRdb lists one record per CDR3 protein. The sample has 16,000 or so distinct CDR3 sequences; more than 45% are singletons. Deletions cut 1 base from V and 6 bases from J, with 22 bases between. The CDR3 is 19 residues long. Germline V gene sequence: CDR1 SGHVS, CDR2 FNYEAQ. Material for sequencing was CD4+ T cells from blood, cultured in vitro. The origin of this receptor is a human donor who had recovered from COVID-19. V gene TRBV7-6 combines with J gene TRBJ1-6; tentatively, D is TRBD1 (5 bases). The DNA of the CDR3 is TGTGCCAGCAGCTTAGGTGCGGTTGGGTATTTAGGGACTAATTCACCCCTCCACTTT. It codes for CASSLGAVGYLGTNSPLHF.